The next 7 T cell receptor beta chains were all read from a single sample in a study of blood T cell repertoires in COVID-19 (TCRdb year 2020). Library construction relied on the immunoSEQ multiplex PCR assay. TCRdb mirrors the immuneACCESS table, restricted to in-frame sequences. Some clones are absent from its copies; in checked studies, under half trace to an unresolved V gene, and the reason for the others is unknown. The sample profile shows some 170,000 clones; 70% to 80% of them were found once. The ten largest clonotypes hold about 18% of the sample. Input material: PBMCs or T cells enriched from blood (not recorded which). These receptors were taken from a woman aged 45 to 65 who had recovered from COVID-19.

This chain connects TRBV5-1 to TRBJ2-2, with TRBD2 matching over 11 bases. Unmatched junction bases numbered 2, after V lost 1 base and J lost 6 bases. The length of the CDR3 is 15 residues. Germline V gene sequence: CDR1 SGHRS, CDR2 YFSETQ. The CDR3 loop is CASSLSLAGAGELFF. The CDR3 nucleotides read TGCGCCAGCAGCTTGTCACTAGCGGGAGCCGGGGAGCTGTTTTTT.

The chain couples TRBV19 to TRBJ2-2, with TRBD2 matching over 10 bases. With 3 bases clipped from V and 1 base from J, the junction kept 20 bases outside the gene matches. Per the germline V gene, CDR1 is LNHDA and CDR2 is SQIVND (reference sequence). This CDR3 contains 22 residues. CDR3 amino acids: CASSIGEAGFGLAGVNTGELFF. Here the CDR3 DNA reads TGTGCCAGTAGTATTGGGGAGGCGGGCTTTGGCCTAGCGGGGGTGAACACCGGGGAGCTGTTTTTT.

The rearrangement joins TRBV30 to TRBJ2-7, with D possibly being TRBD2 (7 bases). Per germline, CDR1 GTSNPN and CDR2 SVGIG (reference sequence). CDR3 size: 13 residues. Trimming removed 0 bases from V and 6 bases from J, with 12 bases in between. The CDR3 sequence is CAWSVRGGGEQYF. As DNA, the CDR3 is TGTGCCTGGAGTGTTAGGGGAGGGGGCGAGCAGTACTTC.

As for this clone: Because the CDR3's place on the DNA is in doubt, the DNA is left out and the CDR3 is given as listed by TCRdb. This chain uses TRBV21-1 with TRBJ1-1; the table assigns TRBD1, which was not confirmed against the DNA. TRBV21-1 is designated a pseudogene. With termini counted, the CDR3 has 18 amino acids. The CDR3 is CASSKEVGQGARGTEAFF.

The chain employs TRBV18 and TRBJ1-3; maybe TRBD1 (5 bases). This CDR3 spans 15 amino acids. Trimming pared 1 base from V and 3 bases from J, leaving 10 bases between. Germline CDR1 KGHSH, CDR2 LQKENI. The CDR3 here is CASSPQGLDGNTIYF. The CDR3 DNA sequence: TGTGCCAGCTCACCACAGGGACTTGATGGAAACACCATATATTTT. Variable domain in full (rest from reference TRBV18 and TRBJ1-3): NAGVMQNPRHLVRRRGQEARLRCSPMKGHSHVYWYRQLPEEGLKFMVYLQKENIIDESGMPKERFSAEFPKEGPSILRIQQVVRGDSAAYFCASSPQGLDGNTIYFGEGSWLTVV.

This clone was detected a few times. The V call is TRBV5-4, the J call TRBJ1-1, with D unclear. CDR1 is SGHNT, CDR2 YYREEE, per germline (reference sequence). The length of the CDR3 is 14 residues. Trimming removed 0 bases from V and 5 bases from J, with 11 bases in between. The CDR3 sequence is CASSLVVSGTEAFF. CDR3 nucleotides: TGTGCCAGCAGCTTGGTTGTGTCGGGTACTGAAGCTTTCTTT.

The rearrangement joins TRBV5-1 to TRBJ1-6; D may be TRBD1 (5 bases). Germline CDR1 SGHRS, CDR2 YFSETQ. The CDR3 totals 15 residues. The V end lost 3 bases, the J end lost 9 bases, and 16 bases lay between the germline ends. The CDR3 reads CASSSGGTSPSPLHF. The CDR3 DNA is TGCGCCAGCAGCTCCGGGGGAACATCACCTTCACCCCTCCACTTT. The full variable domain, in which reference TRBV5-1 and TRBJ1-6 provide the parts outside the CDR3, is KAGVTQTPRYLIKTRGQQVTLSCSPISGHRSVSWYQQTPGQGLQFLFEYFSETQRNKGNFPGRFSGRQFSNSRSEMNVSTLELGDSALYLCASSSGGTSPSPLHFGNGTRLTVT.